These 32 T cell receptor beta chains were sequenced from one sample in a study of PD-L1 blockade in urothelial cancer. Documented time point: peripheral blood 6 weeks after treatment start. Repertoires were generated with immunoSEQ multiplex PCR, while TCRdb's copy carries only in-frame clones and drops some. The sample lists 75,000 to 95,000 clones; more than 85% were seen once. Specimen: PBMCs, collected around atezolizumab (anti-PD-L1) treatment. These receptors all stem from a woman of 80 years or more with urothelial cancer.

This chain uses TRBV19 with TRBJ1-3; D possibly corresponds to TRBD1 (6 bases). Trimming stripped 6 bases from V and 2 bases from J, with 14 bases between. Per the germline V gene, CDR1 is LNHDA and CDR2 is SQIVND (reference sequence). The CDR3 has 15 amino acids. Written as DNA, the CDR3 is TGTGCCAGTAGCCCCGGGACATTCACTGGAAACACCATATATTTT. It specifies CASSPGTFTGNTIYF. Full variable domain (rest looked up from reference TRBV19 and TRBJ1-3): DGGITQSPKYLFRKEGQNVTLSCEQNLNHDAMYWYRQDPGQGLRLIYYSQIVNDFQKGDIAEGYSVSREKKESFPLTVTSAQKNPTAFYLCASSPGTFTGNTIYFGEGSWLTVV.

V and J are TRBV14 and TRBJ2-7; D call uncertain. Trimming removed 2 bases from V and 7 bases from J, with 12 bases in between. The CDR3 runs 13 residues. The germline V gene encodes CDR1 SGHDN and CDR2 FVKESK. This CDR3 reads CASSQRRGGEQYF. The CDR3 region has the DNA TGTGCCAGCAGCCAACGGCGCGGTGGGGAGCAGTACTTC.

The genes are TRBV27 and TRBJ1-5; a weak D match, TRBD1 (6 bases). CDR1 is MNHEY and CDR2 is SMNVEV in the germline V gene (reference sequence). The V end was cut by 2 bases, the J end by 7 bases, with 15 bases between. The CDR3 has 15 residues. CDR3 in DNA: TGTGCCAGCAGTTTACTGTCAGGGGATGTGCAGCCCCAGCATTTT. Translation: CASSLLSGDVQPQHF.

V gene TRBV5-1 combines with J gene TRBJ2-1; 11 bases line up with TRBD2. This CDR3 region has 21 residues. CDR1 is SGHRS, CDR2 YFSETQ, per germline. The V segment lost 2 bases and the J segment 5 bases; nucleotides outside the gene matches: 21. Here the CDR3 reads CASSFKRFFGSGREPHNEQFF. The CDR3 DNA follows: TGCGCCAGCAGCTTCAAACGTTTTTTTGGTAGCGGGAGGGAGCCCCACAATGAGCAGTTCTTC.

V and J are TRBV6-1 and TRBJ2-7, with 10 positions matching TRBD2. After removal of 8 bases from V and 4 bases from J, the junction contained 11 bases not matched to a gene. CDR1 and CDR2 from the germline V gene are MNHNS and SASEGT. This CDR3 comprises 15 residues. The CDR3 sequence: CASGKAGGPSYEQYF. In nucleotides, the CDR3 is TGTGCCAGCGGGAAAGCGGGAGGGCCCTCTTACGAGCAGTACTTC.

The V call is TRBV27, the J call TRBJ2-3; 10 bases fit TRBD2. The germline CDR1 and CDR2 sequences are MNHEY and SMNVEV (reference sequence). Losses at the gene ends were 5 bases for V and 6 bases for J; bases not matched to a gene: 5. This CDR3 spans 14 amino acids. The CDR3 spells CASSGGLAWDTQYF. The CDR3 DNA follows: TGTGCCAGCAGTGGGGGACTAGCGTGGGATACGCAGTATTTT.

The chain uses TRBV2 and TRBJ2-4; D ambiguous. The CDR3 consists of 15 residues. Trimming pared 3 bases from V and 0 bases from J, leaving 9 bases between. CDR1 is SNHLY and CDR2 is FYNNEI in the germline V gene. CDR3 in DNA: TGTGCCAGCAGTGATCAAGTACTAGCCAAAAACATTCAGTACTTC. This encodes CASSDQVLAKNIQYF.

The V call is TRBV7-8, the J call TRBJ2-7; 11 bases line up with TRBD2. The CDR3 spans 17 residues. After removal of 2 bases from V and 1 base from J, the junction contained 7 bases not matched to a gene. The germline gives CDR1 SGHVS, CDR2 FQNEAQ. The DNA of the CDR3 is TGTGCCAGCAGCTTAACTAGCGGGAGCTCCAATTCCTACGAGCAGTACTTC. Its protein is CASSLTSGSSNSYEQYF.

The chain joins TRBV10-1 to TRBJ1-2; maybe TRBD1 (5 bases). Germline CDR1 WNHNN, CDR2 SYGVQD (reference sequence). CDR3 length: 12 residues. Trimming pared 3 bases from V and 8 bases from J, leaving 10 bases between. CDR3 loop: CASSDTGLGYTF. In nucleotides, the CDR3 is TGCGCCAGCAGTGATACAGGCCTGGGCTACACCTTC.

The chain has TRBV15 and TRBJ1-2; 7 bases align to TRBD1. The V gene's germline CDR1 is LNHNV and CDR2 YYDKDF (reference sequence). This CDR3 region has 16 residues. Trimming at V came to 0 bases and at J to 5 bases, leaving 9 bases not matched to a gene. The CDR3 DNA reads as TGTGCCACCAGCAGAGATCAGACAGGGTCTGTTTATGGCTACACCTTC. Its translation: CATSRDQTGSVYGYTF. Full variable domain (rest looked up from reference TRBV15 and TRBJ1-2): DAMVIQNPRYQVTQFGKPVTLSCSQTLNHNVMYWYQQKSSQAPKLLFHYYDKDFNNEADTPDNFQSRRPNTSFCFLDIRSPGLGDTAMYLCATSRDQTGSVYGYTFGSGTRLTVV.

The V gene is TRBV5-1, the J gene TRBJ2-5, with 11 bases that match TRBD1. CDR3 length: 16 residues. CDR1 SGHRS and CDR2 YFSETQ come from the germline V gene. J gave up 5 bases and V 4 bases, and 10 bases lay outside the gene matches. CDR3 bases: TGCGCCAGCAGCCAAGGGACAGGGGGTTTGGGGGAGACCCAGTACTTC. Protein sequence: CASSQGTGGLGETQYF.

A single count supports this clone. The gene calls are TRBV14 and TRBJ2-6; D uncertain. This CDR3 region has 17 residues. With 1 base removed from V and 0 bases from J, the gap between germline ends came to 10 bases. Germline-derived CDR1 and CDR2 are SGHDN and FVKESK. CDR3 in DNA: TGTGCCAGCAGCCAAGCAGGCAGAGTCTCTGGGGCCAACGTCCTGACTTTC. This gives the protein CASSQAGRVSGANVLTF. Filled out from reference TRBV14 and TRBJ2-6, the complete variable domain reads EAGVTQFPSHSVIEKGQTVTLRCDPISGHDNLYWYRRVMGKEIKFLLHFVKESKQDESGMPNNRFLAERTGGTYSTLKVQPAELEDSGVYFCASSQAGRVSGANVLTFGAGSRLTVL.

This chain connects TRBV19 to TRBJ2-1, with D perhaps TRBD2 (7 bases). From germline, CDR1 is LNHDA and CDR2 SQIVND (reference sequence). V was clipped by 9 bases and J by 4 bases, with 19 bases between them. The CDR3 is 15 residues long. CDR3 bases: TGTGCCAGCGGAGCGGAGAGGGGGGGTTACAATGAGCAGTTCTTC. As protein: CASGAERGGYNEQFF.

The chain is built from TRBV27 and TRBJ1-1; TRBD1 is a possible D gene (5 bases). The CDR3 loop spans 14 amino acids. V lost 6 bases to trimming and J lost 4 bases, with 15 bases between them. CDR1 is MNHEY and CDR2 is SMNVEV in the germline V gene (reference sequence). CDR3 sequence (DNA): TGTGCCAGCAGCCACAGGCAAGCGAGCACTGAAGCTTTCTTT. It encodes CASSHRQASTEAFF.

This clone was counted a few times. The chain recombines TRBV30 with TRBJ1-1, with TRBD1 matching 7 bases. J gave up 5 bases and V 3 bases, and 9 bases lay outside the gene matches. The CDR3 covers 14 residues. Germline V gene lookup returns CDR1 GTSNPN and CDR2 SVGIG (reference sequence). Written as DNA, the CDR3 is TGTGCCTGGAGCAACGAAGGGGGCTCTACTGAAGCTTTCTTT. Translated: CAWSNEGGSTEAFF.

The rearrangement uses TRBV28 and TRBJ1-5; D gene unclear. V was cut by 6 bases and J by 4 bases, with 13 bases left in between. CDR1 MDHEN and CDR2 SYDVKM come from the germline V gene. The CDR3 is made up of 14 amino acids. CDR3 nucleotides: TGTGCCAGCAGCCCACCAGATTTTAATCAGCCCCAGCATTTT. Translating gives CASSPPDFNQPQHF.

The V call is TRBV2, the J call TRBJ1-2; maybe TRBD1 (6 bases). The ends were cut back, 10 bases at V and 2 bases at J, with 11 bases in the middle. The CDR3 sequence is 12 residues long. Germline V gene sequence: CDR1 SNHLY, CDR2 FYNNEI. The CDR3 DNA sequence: TGTGCCAAGGCCACAGGGAACTATGGCTACACCTTC. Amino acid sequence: CAKATGNYGYTF.

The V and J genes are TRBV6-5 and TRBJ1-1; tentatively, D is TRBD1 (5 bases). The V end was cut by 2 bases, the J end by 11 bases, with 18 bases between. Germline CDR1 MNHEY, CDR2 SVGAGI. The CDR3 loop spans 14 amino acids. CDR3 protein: CASSYAGGGRSAFF. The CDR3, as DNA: TGTGCCAGCAGTTACGCGGGGGGTGGGAGGTCGGCTTTCTTT.

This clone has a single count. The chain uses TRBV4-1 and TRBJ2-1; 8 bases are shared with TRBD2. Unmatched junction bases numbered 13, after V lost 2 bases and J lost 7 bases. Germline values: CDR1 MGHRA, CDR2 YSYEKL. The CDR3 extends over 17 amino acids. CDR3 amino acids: CASSQRGAAGVTNEQFF. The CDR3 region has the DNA TGCGCCAGCAGCCAACGCGGTGCAGCGGGAGTAACGAATGAGCAGTTCTTC.

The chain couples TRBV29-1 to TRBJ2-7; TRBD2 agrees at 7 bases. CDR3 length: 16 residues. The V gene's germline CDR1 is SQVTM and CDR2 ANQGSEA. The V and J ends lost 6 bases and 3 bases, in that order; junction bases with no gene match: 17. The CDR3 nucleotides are TGCAGCGTAACTACGGGGATAATGGGAGGGTTCTACGAGCAGTACTTC. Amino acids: CSVTTGIMGGFYEQYF.

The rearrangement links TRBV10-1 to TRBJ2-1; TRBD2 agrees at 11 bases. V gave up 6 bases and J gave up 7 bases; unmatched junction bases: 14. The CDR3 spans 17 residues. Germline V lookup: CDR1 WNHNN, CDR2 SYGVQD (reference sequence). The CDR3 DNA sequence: TGCGCCAGCAGGTTGAGGAACCTACTAGCGGGAGTAAATGAGCAGTTCTTC. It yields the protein CASRLRNLLAGVNEQFF.

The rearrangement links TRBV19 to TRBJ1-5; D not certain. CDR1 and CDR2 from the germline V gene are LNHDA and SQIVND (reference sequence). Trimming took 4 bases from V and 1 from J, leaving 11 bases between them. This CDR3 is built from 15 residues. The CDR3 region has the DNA TGTGCCAGTAGTACCGCGGGAGGGAGCAATCAGCCCCAGCATTTT. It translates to CASSTAGGSNQPQHF. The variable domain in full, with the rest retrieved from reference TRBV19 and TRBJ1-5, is DGGITQSPKYLFRKEGQNVTLSCEQNLNHDAMYWYRQDPGQGLRLIYYSQIVNDFQKGDIAEGYSVSREKKESFPLTVTSAQKNPTAFYLCASSTAGGSNQPQHFGDGTRLSIL.

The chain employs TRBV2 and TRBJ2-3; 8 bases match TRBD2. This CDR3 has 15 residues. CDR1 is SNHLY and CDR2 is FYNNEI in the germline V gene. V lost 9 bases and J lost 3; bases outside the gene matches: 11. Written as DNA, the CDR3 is TGTGCCAGTACCGGACAGAGCGGGGGTACAGATACGCAGTATTTT. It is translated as CASTGQSGGTDTQYF. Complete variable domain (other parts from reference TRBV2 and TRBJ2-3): EPEVTQTPSHQVTQMGQEVILRCVPISNHLYFYWYRQILGQKVEFLVSFYNNEISEKSEIFDDQFSVERPDGSNFTLKIRSTKLEDSAMYFCASTGQSGGTDTQYFGPGTRLTVL.

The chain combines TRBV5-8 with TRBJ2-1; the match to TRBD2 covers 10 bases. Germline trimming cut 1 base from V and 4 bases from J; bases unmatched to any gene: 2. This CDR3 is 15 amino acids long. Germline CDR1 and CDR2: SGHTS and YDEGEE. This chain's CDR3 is CASSLWTSGYNEQFF. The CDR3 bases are TGTGCCAGCAGCTTGTGGACTAGCGGATACAATGAGCAGTTCTTC.

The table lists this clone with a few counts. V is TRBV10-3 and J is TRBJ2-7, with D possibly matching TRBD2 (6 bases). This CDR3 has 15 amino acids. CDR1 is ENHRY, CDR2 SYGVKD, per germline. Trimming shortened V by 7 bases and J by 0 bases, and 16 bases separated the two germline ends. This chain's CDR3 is CAITMDRESSYEQYF. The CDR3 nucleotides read TGTGCCATCACCATGGACCGGGAGTCCTCCTACGAGCAGTACTTC.

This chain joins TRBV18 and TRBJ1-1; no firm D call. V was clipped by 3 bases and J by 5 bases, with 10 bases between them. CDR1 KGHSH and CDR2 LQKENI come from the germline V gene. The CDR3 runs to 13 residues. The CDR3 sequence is CASSPKHGTEAFF. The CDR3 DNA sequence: TGTGCCAGCTCACCGAAGCATGGTACTGAAGCTTTCTTT.

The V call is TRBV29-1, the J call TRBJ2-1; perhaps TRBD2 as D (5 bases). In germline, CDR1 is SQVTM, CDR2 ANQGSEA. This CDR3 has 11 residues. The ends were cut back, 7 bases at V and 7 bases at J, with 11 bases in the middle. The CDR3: CSARGWNEQFF. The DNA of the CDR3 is TGCAGCGCCAGAGGGTGGAATGAGCAGTTCTTC.

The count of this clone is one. The CDR3: CASRHRTGKGTEAFF. In DNA, the CDR3 is TGTGCCAGCCGACATAGGACAGGGAAGGGCACTGAAGCTTTCTTT. The rearrangement joins TRBV5-6 to TRBJ1-1; 8 bases are shared with TRBD1. The junction had 12 bases not matched to a gene; V was cut back by 7 bases and J by 4 bases. The CDR3 is 15 amino acids. CDR1 is SGHDT, CDR2 YYEEEE, per germline.

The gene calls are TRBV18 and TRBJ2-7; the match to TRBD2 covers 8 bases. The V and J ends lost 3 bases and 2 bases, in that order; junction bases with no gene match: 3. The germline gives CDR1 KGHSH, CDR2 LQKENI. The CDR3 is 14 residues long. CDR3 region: CASSPLAGPYEQYF. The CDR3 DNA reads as TGTGCCAGCTCACCCCTAGCGGGTCCCTACGAGCAGTACTTC.

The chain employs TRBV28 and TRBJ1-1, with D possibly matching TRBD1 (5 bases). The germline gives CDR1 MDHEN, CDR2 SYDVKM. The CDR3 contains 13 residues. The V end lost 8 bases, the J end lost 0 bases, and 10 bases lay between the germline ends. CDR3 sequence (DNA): TGTGCCAGCCGACAGTTGATGAACACTGAAGCTTTCTTT. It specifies CASRQLMNTEAFF. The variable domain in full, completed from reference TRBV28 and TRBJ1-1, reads DVKVTQSSRYLVKRTGEKVFLECVQDMDHENMFWYRQDPGLGLRLIYFSYDVKMKEKGDIPEGYSVSREKKERFSLILESASTNQTSMYLCASRQLMNTEAFFGQGTRLTVV.

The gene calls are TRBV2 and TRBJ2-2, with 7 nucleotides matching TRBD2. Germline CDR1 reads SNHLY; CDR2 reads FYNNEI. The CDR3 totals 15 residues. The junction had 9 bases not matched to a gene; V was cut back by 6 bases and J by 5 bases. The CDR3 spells CASRRGVSGTGELFF. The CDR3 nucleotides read TGTGCCAGCAGACGAGGCGTTAGCGGGACCGGGGAGCTGTTTTTT.

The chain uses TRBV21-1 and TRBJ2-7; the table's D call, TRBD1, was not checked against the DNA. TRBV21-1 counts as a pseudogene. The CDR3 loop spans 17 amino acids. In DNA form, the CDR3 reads TGTGCCAGCAGCAAATCTGAGGGCAGGGGGAAGGAACTCGAGCAGTACTTC. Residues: CASSKSEGRGKELEQYF.